This T cell receptor (beta chain) was captured in a study of T cells in Graves' hyperthyroidism and ophthalmopathy. The CDR3 runs to 17 residues. Germline assignment: CDR1 MGHRA and CDR2 YSYEKL. V was trimmed by 4 bases and J by 1 base, leaving 19 bases between them. Many counts were recorded for this clonotype. Ophthalmopathy patients showed a Clinical Activity Score of at least 3, NOSPECS grade of at least 4 and duration under 3 months. The investigators amplified TCR beta CDR3 regions from RNA transcripts. Primed by the HTBI set, a first-round RT-PCR was run on the TCR CDR3. MiXCR, run by TCRdb on the multiplex PCR reads, gives a single entry per CDR3 protein. This sample has around 350,000 distinct CDR3 sequences, with about 15% found just once.

This chain connects TRBV4-1 to TRBJ1-2; possibly TRBD1 for D (6 bases). Input material: blood. The receptor comes from a woman aged 25 to 45 with Graves' ophthalmopathy. CDR3 bases: TGCGCCAGCAGCCTATCGGACAGCTACCTACTTAACTATGGCTACACCTTC. Protein product: CASSLSDSYLLNYGYTF.